These 22 T cell receptor beta chains share one sample of origin, sequenced in a study of blood T cell repertoires in COVID-19. Measured with immunoSEQ multiplex PCR; TCRdb has only the in-frame clones, and not every one. Of approximately 230,000 clones in the sample, 70% to 85% were seen once. The sample comprised PBMCs or T cells enriched from blood (not recorded which). The receptor set was obtained from a man aged 35 to 55 who had recovered from COVID-19.

This chain links TRBV6-2 or TRBV6-3 with TRBJ1-1; 7 positions match TRBD1. With V trimmed by 1 base and J by 10 bases, 9 bases remained unmatched. The germline V gene has CDR1 MNHEY and CDR2 SVGEGT. The CDR3 covers 14 residues. DNA for the CDR3: TGTGCCAGCAGTTACTTAAGTCCGGGACAGCGAGCTTTCTTT. This gives the protein CASSYLSPGQRAFF.

This sequence joins TRBV24-1 and TRBJ2-1; 7 bases agree with TRBD2. CDR3 length: 15 amino acids. Germline CDR1 KGHDR, CDR2 SFDVKD. V lost 7 bases, J lost 7 bases, and 12 bases stayed unmatched. CDR3 amino acids: CATSGVGAGINEQFF. Here the CDR3 DNA reads TGTGCCACCAGCGGGGTCGGAGCGGGGATTAATGAGCAGTTCTTC.

V gene TRBV7-9 combines with J gene TRBJ1-3, with D possibly being TRBD1 (5 bases). Trimming pared 3 bases from V and 6 bases from J, leaving 15 bases between. The CDR3 totals 15 residues. Germline-derived CDR1 and CDR2 are SEHNR and FQNEAQ (reference sequence). CDR3 bases: TGTGCCAGCAGCTTCTCCAGGGTAGTAGAAAACACCATATATTTT. Its protein product is CASSFSRVVENTIYF.

This clone was seen a single time. The chain couples TRBV30 to TRBJ2-7; D is perhaps TRBD2 (6 bases). Germline V gene data show CDR1 as GTSNPN and CDR2 as SVGIG (reference sequence). The CDR3 is 14 residues long. Trimming stripped 1 base from V and 3 bases from J, with 13 bases between. This CDR3 reads CAWSGRRRVYEQYF. CDR3 bases: TGTGCCTGGAGTGGACGGAGGAGGGTCTACGAGCAGTACTTC.

The rearrangement uses TRBV6-6 and TRBJ2-6; D unclear. The CDR3 loop spans 15 amino acids. Germline CDR1 is MNHNY and CDR2 is SVGAGI (reference sequence). V was trimmed by 2 bases and J by 1 base, leaving 6 bases between them. For the CDR3, the DNA is TGTGCCAGCAGTTACCGTTTGTCTGGGGCCAACGTCCTGACTTTC. It yields the protein CASSYRLSGANVLTF.

V usage is TRBV4-2 and J usage is TRBJ1-1; 9 bases align to TRBD1. Germline-derived CDR1 and CDR2 are LGHNA and YNFKEQ. CDR3 length: 14 amino acids. The J segment lost 12 bases and the V segment lost 0 bases, leaving 8 bases of the junction unmatched. The chain's CDR3 is CASSQDSVGTGPFF. CDR3 sequence (DNA): TGTGCCAGCAGCCAAGACAGTGTGGGGACAGGGCCTTTCTTT.

This clone has a single count. The chain has TRBV28 and TRBJ2-3, with 11 positions matching TRBD2. Germline V CDR1 and CDR2: MDHEN, SYDVKM. The junction had 10 bases not matched to a gene; V was cut back by 6 bases and J by 5 bases. This CDR3 is 16 amino acids long. CDR3 coding DNA: TGTGCCAGCAGCACGTTAGCGGGAGGGGAAGGAGATACGCAGTATTTT. This codes for CASSTLAGGEGDTQYF. Filled out from reference TRBV28 and TRBJ2-3, the complete variable domain reads DVKVTQSSRYLVKRTGEKVFLECVQDMDHENMFWYRQDPGLGLRLIYFSYDVKMKEKGDIPEGYSVSREKKERFSLILESASTNQTSMYLCASSTLAGGEGDTQYFGPGTRLTVL.

The chain uses TRBV28 and TRBJ1-6; D unclear. V lost 6 bases and J lost 7, with 10 bases in between. The CDR3 is 13 amino acids. Germline loops: CDR1 MDHEN, CDR2 SYDVKM. This CDR3 is CASRPERNSPLHF. The CDR3 DNA reads as TGTGCCAGCAGGCCCGAACGGAATTCACCCCTCCACTTT.

The rearrangement links TRBV7-3 to TRBJ1-3; a weak D match, TRBD1 (6 bases). The germline gives CDR1 SGHTA, CDR2 FQGTGA. The CDR3 has 14 residues. The V gene lost 5 bases and the J gene lost 0 bases, with 8 bases spanning the gap. The CDR3 loop is CASSLQGSGNTIYF. The CDR3 DNA reads TGTGCCAGCAGCCTACAGGGCTCTGGAAACACCATATATTTT.

The CDR3, as DNA: TGTGCCAGCAGCCAGGGCGGGACCCGGGGGGCCGGGGAGCTGTTTTTT. This translates into CASSQGGTRGAGELFF. This chain connects TRBV4-2 to TRBJ2-2; 7 nucleotides line up with TRBD2. The junction had 10 bases not matched to a gene; V was cut back by 3 bases and J by 6 bases. Germline values: CDR1 LGHNA, CDR2 YNFKEQ. This CDR3 is built from 16 residues.

This clone appeared once. The DNA for the CDR3 is TGTGCCAGCAGTGAAACAGGCTCGGAAGCTTTCTTT. The encoded protein is CASSETGSEAFF. This chain uses TRBV2 with TRBJ1-1; possibly TRBD1 for D (5 bases). The CDR3 is 12 amino acids. Trimming removed 2 bases from V and 8 bases from J, with 9 bases in between. Germline V gene sequence: CDR1 SNHLY, CDR2 FYNNEI.

This clone is a singleton in its sample. The rearrangement joins TRBV5-4 to TRBJ2-3; the match to TRBD2 covers 13 bases. Per the germline V gene, CDR1 is SGHNT and CDR2 is YYREEE (reference sequence). Trimming at V came to 5 bases and at J to 1 base, leaving 4 bases not matched to a gene. This CDR3 spans 16 amino acids. The CDR3 spells CASSPGLAGGTDTQYF. The CDR3 DNA is TGTGCCAGCAGTCCCGGACTAGCGGGGGGCACAGATACGCAGTATTTT.

The rearrangement uses TRBV5-1 and TRBJ2-6; tentatively, D is TRBD1 (5 bases). With 4 bases removed from V and 4 bases from J, the gap between germline ends came to 15 bases. CDR3 length: 16 residues. CDR1 and CDR2 (germline): SGHRS, YFSETQ. The CDR3 DNA follows: TGCGCCAGCAGCCTAGGGGCGGTGACCGGGGCCAACGTCCTGACTTTC. Protein: CASSLGAVTGANVLTF. Full variable domain (rest looked up from reference TRBV5-1 and TRBJ2-6): KAGVTQTPRYLIKTRGQQVTLSCSPISGHRSVSWYQQTPGQGLQFLFEYFSETQRNKGNFPGRFSGRQFSNSRSEMNVSTLELGDSALYLCASSLGAVTGANVLTFGAGSRLTVL.

V usage is TRBV11-2 and J usage is TRBJ2-1; 12 bases fit TRBD2. V lost 4 bases to trimming and J lost 7 bases; unmatched junction nucleotides: 5. Germline V gene data show CDR1 as SGHAT and CDR2 as FQNNGV. The CDR3 loop spans 15 amino acids. The CDR3 bases are TGTGCCAGCAGCTCTAGCGGGAGGGCCTGGAATGAGCAGTTCTTC. Protein product: CASSSSGRAWNEQFF.

This chain links TRBV11-2 with TRBJ2-2, with 9 positions matching TRBD2. The ends lost 3 bases at V and 0 bases at J; junction bases unmatched: 2. The CDR3 consists of 16 residues. In germline, CDR1 is SGHAT, CDR2 FQNNGV. The CDR3 bases are TGTGCCAGCAGCTTGAGCGGGGGGTCGAACACCGGGGAGCTGTTTTTT. It yields the protein CASSLSGGSNTGELFF.

The genes are TRBV3-1 (or the pseudogene TRBV3-2) and TRBJ2-7; D call uncertain. The germline V gene has CDR1 LGHDT and CDR2 YNNKEL (reference sequence). With 3 bases removed from V and 2 bases from J, the gap between germline ends came to 17 bases. The CDR3 is 16 residues long. For the CDR3, the DNA is TGTGCCAGCAGCCAGCCGCCCTCGATGAGCGCCTACGAGCAGTACTTC. Translating gives CASSQPPSMSAYEQYF.

The rearrangement uses TRBV28 and TRBJ1-6, with D maybe TRBD1 (5 bases). The germline V gene encodes CDR1 MDHEN and CDR2 SYDVKM. CDR3 length: 12 residues. Trimming took off 7 bases at V and 10 bases at J, with 11 bases between the two ends. The CDR3: CASTSRGSPLHF. Written as DNA, the CDR3 is TGTGCCAGCACCTCCCGGGGGTCACCCCTCCACTTT. Together with reference TRBV28 and TRBJ1-6, the CDR3 gives the full variable domain: DVKVTQSSRYLVKRTGEKVFLECVQDMDHENMFWYRQDPGLGLRLIYFSYDVKMKEKGDIPEGYSVSREKKERFSLILESASTNQTSMYLCASTSRGSPLHFGNGTRLTVT.

The chain couples TRBV19 to TRBJ1-1; no reliable D call. The CDR3 is 13 residues long. CDR1 and CDR2 from the germline V gene are LNHDA and SQIVND (reference sequence). Trimming cost V 4 bases and J 4 bases, with 10 bases left between them. The CDR3 protein is CASSTWEGTEAFF. The CDR3 nucleotides read TGTGCCAGTAGTACGTGGGAGGGCACTGAAGCTTTCTTT. The full variable domain, rest sourced from reference TRBV19 and TRBJ1-1, is DGGITQSPKYLFRKEGQNVTLSCEQNLNHDAMYWYRQDPGQGLRLIYYSQIVNDFQKGDIAEGYSVSREKKESFPLTVTSAQKNPTAFYLCASSTWEGTEAFFGQGTRLTVV.

The V gene is TRBV7-3, the J gene TRBJ1-1; TRBD1 aligns across 8 bases. Germline loops: CDR1 SGHTA, CDR2 FQGTGA. With V trimmed by 2 bases and J by 8 bases, 10 bases remained unmatched. The CDR3 runs to 15 residues. CDR3 sequence: CASSLARTGKAEAFF. The CDR3 coding sequence is TGTGCCAGCAGCTTAGCCCGGACAGGGAAGGCCGAAGCTTTCTTT.

The chain's CDR3 is CASSHADSGQPQHF. The CDR3 DNA reads TGTGCCAGCAGCCACGCGGATTCGGGACAGCCCCAGCATTTT. The rearrangement links TRBV9 to TRBJ1-5; D call uncertain. Trimming took 4 bases from V and 7 from J, leaving 15 bases between them. Germline CDR1 reads SGDLS; CDR2 reads YYNGEE. This CDR3 contains 14 residues.

In its sample, this clone was seen a few times. V and J are TRBV4-3 and TRBJ2-5; no clear D. The CDR3 loop spans 13 amino acids. Germline loops: CDR1 LGHNA, CDR2 YSLEER. The ends were cut back, 0 bases at V and 5 bases at J, with 7 bases in the middle. The CDR3: CASSQDLEETQYF. In DNA, the CDR3 is TGCGCCAGCAGCCAAGATCTTGAGGAGACCCAGTACTTC.

The rearrangement links TRBV2 to TRBJ1-2; D is unclear. Germline values: CDR1 SNHLY, CDR2 FYNNEI. The CDR3 runs to 13 residues. The V end lost 3 bases, the J end lost 8 bases, and 13 bases lay between the germline ends. CDR3 sequence reads: CASSEWPSGGYTF. CDR3 nucleotide sequence: TGTGCCAGCAGTGAGTGGCCCTCGGGAGGCTACACCTTC.